The clone carrying this TCR beta chain occurred a few times. The data derive from a study of T-cell memory formation after mild COVID-19. Across the study: The study found TCR clusters largely donor specific.

Germline V gene sequence: CDR1 KGHSH, CDR2 LQKENI. The V and J ends lost 2 bases and 2 bases respectively, with 10 bases between them. The length of the CDR3 is 14 residues. Constant-segment primers and 5'RACE yielded cDNA libraries for TCR alpha and TCR beta, each carrying sample barcodes and UMIs. TCRdb reprocessed the 5' RACE reads with MiXCR, giving one entry per CDR3 protein. Seen here are 200,000 to 300,000 distinct CDR3 sequences, 16% observed once, and the top ten hold roughly a fifth. Sequences were obtained from PBMCs or a T cell subset sorted from them (not recorded which). This chain uses TRBV18 with TRBJ2-7, with TRBD1 as a possible D gene (5 bases). The source is a man younger than 35 who had mild COVID-19 (a few samples of this study predate the infection). Cell type and time point are not known. CDR3 sequence reads: CASSPWQGPYEQYF. CDR3 DNA: TGTGCCAGCTCACCATGGCAGGGTCCCTACGAGCAGTACTTC. The whole variable domain, filled in from reference TRBV18 and TRBJ2-7, reads NAGVMQNPRHLVRRRGQEARLRCSPMKGHSHVYWYRQLPEEGLKFMVYLQKENIIDESGMPKERFSAEFPKEGPSILRIQQVVRGDSAAYFCASSPWQGPYEQYFGPGTRLTVT.